The 11 T cell receptor beta chains below all came from one sample that was sequenced in a study of a mutant IDH1 vaccine in newly diagnosed glioma. TCRdb keeps only in-frame clones here, not all; method: immunoSEQ multiplex PCR. The sample yields tens of thousands of clones, 86% seen once. As to time point: baseline, week 1 (first vaccination visit). Regarding treatment: pre-vaccination baseline after standard-of-care therapy. This specimen consisted of PBMCs, obtained from a glioma patient treated with radiotherapy, temozolomide or both. The receptor set was obtained from a man aged 40-49 years with glioma.

The rearrangement joins TRBV11-2 to TRBJ2-7; a possible D gene is TRBD2 (7 bases). Trimming removed 2 bases at V and 4 bases at J, with 15 bases between. CDR1 and CDR2 from the germline V gene are SGHAT and FQNNGV. CDR3 length equals 15 residues. CDR3 in DNA: TGTGCCAGCAGCTTAAGGGGACTACAGGGTTACGAGCAGTACTTC. This encodes CASSLRGLQGYEQYF.

J is TRBJ2-3 and V is TRBV27, with D perhaps given as TRBD1 or TRBD2 (6 bases each). Germline V CDR1 and CDR2: MNHEY, SMNVEV (reference sequence). This CDR3 contains 15 residues. The germline V and J ends were trimmed by 8 bases and 2 bases, with 17 bases remaining between them. The CDR3 sequence: CASSRGRGTTDTQYF. The CDR3 DNA follows: TGTGCCAGCTCCCGGGGGCGGGGAACCACAGATACGCAGTATTTT.

V and J are TRBV7-9 and TRBJ2-7; 7 bases fit TRBD1. The germline CDR1 and CDR2 sequences are SEHNR and FQNEAQ (reference sequence). The trim removed 5 bases at V and 1 base at J, leaving 8 bases unmatched. The CDR3 extends over 15 amino acids. The CDR3 DNA sequence: TGTGCCAGCAGCCGAACGACAGGGTCGTCCTACGAGCAGTACTTC. Translating it yields CASSRTTGSSYEQYF.

This rearrangement joins TRBV27 to TRBJ1-3; the D is unclear. Germline lookup yields CDR1 MNHEY and CDR2 SMNVEV (reference sequence). This CDR3 contains 15 residues. Trimming removed 0 bases from V and 10 bases from J, with 16 bases in between. CDR3 residues: CASSLSANSRGTIYF. CDR3 coding DNA: TGTGCCAGCAGTTTATCGGCTAACAGCCGCGGGACCATATATTTT.

The rearrangement joins TRBV27 to TRBJ2-5, with TRBD1 as a possible D gene (7 bases). From germline, CDR1 is MNHEY and CDR2 SMNVEV (reference sequence). The CDR3 consists of 13 residues. The V end was cut by 11 bases, the J end by 2 bases, with 15 bases between. The CDR3 coding sequence is TGTGCCTCCAGGGGGGCGTATCAAGAGACCCAGTACTTC. Translation: CASRGAYQETQYF.

This clone appeared a few times. This chain uses TRBV5-1 with TRBJ2-3, with 13 bases lining up with TRBD2. The CDR3 runs 19 residues. CDR1 is SGHRS and CDR2 is YFSETQ in the germline V gene. J was trimmed by 0 bases and V by 4 bases; bases with no gene match: 11. The CDR3 loop is CASSRRTSGSWASTDTQYF. The CDR3 coding sequence is TGCGCCAGCAGCAGGAGGACTAGCGGGAGTTGGGCTAGCACAGATACGCAGTATTTT.

V is TRBV5-5 and J is TRBJ1-2; the match to TRBD1 covers 8 bases. CDR1 is SGHKS, CDR2 YYEKEE, per germline (reference sequence). V lost 0 bases and J lost 4; bases outside the gene matches: 2. This CDR3 has 14 amino acids. In nucleotides, the CDR3 is TGTGCCAGCAGCTTGGACGACAGGGGCTATGGCTACACCTTC. Amino acids: CASSLDDRGYGYTF.

The rearrangement links TRBV5-1 to TRBJ1-2; 8 bases are shared with TRBD1. Germline V gives CDR1 SGHRS, CDR2 YFSETQ. The V segment lost 4 bases and the J segment 8 bases; nucleotides outside the gene matches: 10. The CDR3 is made up of 14 amino acids. The CDR3 nucleotides read TGCGCCAGCAGCCTAGAGACAGGGGTTATGGGCTACACCTTC. Its translation: CASSLETGVMGYTF.

This clone was detected once. The junction shows a germline mismatch at one end, possibly a read error. V usage is TRBV4-1 and J usage is TRBJ2-7; 12 bases are a match to TRBD2. CDR3 size: 16 residues. Per germline, CDR1 MGHRA and CDR2 YSYEKL. For the CDR3, the DNA is TGCGCCAGCAGCCGCCTAGCGGGAGGGGGTTATGGGTCCTTCCACTTC. Encoded protein: CASSRLAGGGYGSFHF.

The V and J genes are TRBV23-1 and TRBJ1-2; a weak D match, TRBD1 (6 bases). TRBV23-1 is an ORF; its function is uncertain. The CDR3 covers 16 residues. The ends were cut back, 3 bases at V and 4 bases at J, with 18 bases in the middle. The CDR3 DNA reads as TGCGCCAGCAGTCACCCGGGGGGGGCACACGTCTATGGCTACACCTTC. It specifies CASSHPGGAHVYGYTF.

The chain couples TRBV7-9 to TRBJ1-2; TRBD1 matches at 8 bases. J was trimmed by 4 bases and V by 5 bases; bases with no gene match: 3. In germline, CDR1 is SEHNR, CDR2 FQNEAQ (reference sequence). The CDR3 covers 13 residues. This CDR3 reads CASSQDRAYGYTF. CDR3 in DNA: TGTGCCAGCAGCCAGGACAGGGCCTATGGCTACACCTTC.